The 9 T cell receptor beta chains given below trace back to one sample, sequenced in a study of shared clonotypes between healthy human individuals. Using immunoSEQ multiplex PCR, the repertoire was profiled, and TCRdb retains in-frame clones only, with some absent. The sample contains roughly 2.5 million clones, 90% to 95% of which appear only once. Sequencing was carried out using naive CD4+ T cells sorted from blood. The subset was: CD45RA+ positively selected. These receptors were obtained from a man between 18 and 29 years old in good health.

The V and J genes are TRBV10-3 and TRBJ1-1; 12 bases agree with TRBD1. V lost 6 bases to trimming and J lost 4 bases; unmatched junction nucleotides: 6. Germline-derived CDR1 and CDR2 are ENHRY and SYGVKD. The CDR3 is 15 amino acids. The CDR3 loop reads CAIRAGTGGGTEAFF. The CDR3 coding sequence is TGTGCCATCAGGGCCGGGACAGGGGGCGGCACTGAAGCTTTCTTT.

Notes on this clone: At one end the junction does not follow the germline gene, possibly because of a read error. This chain connects TRBV7-7 to TRBJ2-1; 14 bases fit TRBD2. The CDR3 runs 14 residues. Germline values: CDR1 SSHAT, CDR2 FNYEAQ (reference sequence). The CDR3 here is CASSPGLAGEEQFF. CDR3 bases: TGTGCTAGCAGCCCGGGACTAGCGGGAGAGGAGCAGTTCTTC.

The rearrangement uses TRBV5-4 and TRBJ2-2, with a possible D match to TRBD1 (5 bases). The CDR3 length is 15 residues. V lost 0 bases and J 6 bases, leaving 12 bases between the germline ends. From germline, CDR1 is SGHNT and CDR2 YYREEE (reference sequence). The CDR3 coding sequence is TGTGCCAGCAGCTTGGATCCAGGCAGGGCCGGGGAGCTGTTTTTT. Its translation: CASSLDPGRAGELFF.

The sample holds one count of this clone. The genes are TRBV5-6 and TRBJ2-1; 7 bases line up with TRBD2. Germline loops: CDR1 SGHDT, CDR2 YYEEEE. Trimming at V came to 4 bases and at J to 4 bases, leaving 8 bases not matched to a gene. This CDR3 is 15 amino acids long. In DNA, the CDR3 is TGTGCCAGCAGCACGAGGCCGGGGGGATACAATGAGCAGTTCTTC. It encodes CASSTRPGGYNEQFF.

V is TRBV7-6 and J is TRBJ1-3; D gene unclear. The germline V gene encodes CDR1 SGHVS and CDR2 FNYEAQ. Trimming took 1 base from V and 0 from J, leaving 10 bases between them. The CDR3 spans 16 residues. The CDR3 reads CASSLEGPFSGNTIYF. CDR3 DNA: TGTGCCAGCAGCTTAGAGGGTCCCTTCTCTGGAAACACCATATATTTT.

The chain employs TRBV30 and TRBJ1-1; D unclear. In germline, CDR1 is GTSNPN, CDR2 SVGIG (reference sequence). V was clipped by 3 bases and J by 1 base, with 21 bases between them. There are 17 residues in the CDR3. For the CDR3, the DNA is TGTGCCTGGAGCGAGGACGGCCTAGGTTTAAGGAACACTGAAGCTTTCTTT. This encodes CAWSEDGLGLRNTEAFF. The variable domain in full, completed from reference TRBV30 and TRBJ1-1, reads SQTIHQWPATLVQPVGSPLSLECTVEGTSNPNLYWYRQAAGRGLQLLFYSVGIGQISSEVPQNLSASRPQDRQFILSSKKLLLSDSGFYLCAWSEDGLGLRNTEAFFGQGTRLTVV.

This sequence joins TRBV2 and TRBJ2-7, with 16 bases that match TRBD2. The CDR3 has 21 amino acids. V was clipped by 7 bases and J by 4 bases; unmatched bases: 22. Germline assignment: CDR1 SNHLY and CDR2 FYNNEI. DNA of the CDR3: TGTGCCAGCAAGGTGGTACACGCGAATGGGACTAGCGGGAGGGTGGTGTACGAGCAGTACTTC. It yields the protein CASKVVHANGTSGRVVYEQYF.

This chain joins TRBV5-4 and TRBJ1-2, with D possibly matching TRBD1 (6 bases). This CDR3 spans 13 amino acids. Germline CDR1 is SGHNT and CDR2 is YYREEE (reference sequence). V lost 4 bases and J lost 4, with 11 bases in between. In DNA, the CDR3 is TGTGCCAGCAGCCAGGACAGCCTCTATGGCTACACCTTC. Amino acid sequence: CASSQDSLYGYTF.

This clone was detected once. The chain combines TRBV10-1 with TRBJ2-7; 8 bases line up with TRBD2. The CDR3 length is 16 residues. In germline, CDR1 is WNHNN, CDR2 SYGVQD (reference sequence). Trimming cost V 2 bases and J 5 bases; bases outside gene matches: 11. CDR3 sequence: CASSEPGGDSKHEQYF. The CDR3 DNA sequence: TGCGCCAGCAGTGAGCCCGGGGGGGATTCAAAACACGAGCAGTACTTC.